Below are 27 T cell receptor beta chains sequenced from a single sample in a study of CD8 T cells in Susac syndrome. RNA in amounts of roughly 0.5 to 1 ug was reverse transcribed with random hexamers. TCRdb reprocessed the immunoSEQ multiplex PCR reads with MiXCR, giving one entry per CDR3 protein. The profile shows 140,000 or so distinct CDR3 sequences, approximately 96% of them singletons. Material: CD4+ T cells from PBMCs. All receptors come from a human donor with Susac syndrome.

The chain joins TRBV9 to TRBJ2-1; D may be TRBD1 (5 bases). Trimming took 3 bases from V and 8 from J, leaving 18 bases between them. The CDR3 covers 15 residues. Germline CDR1 is SGDLS and CDR2 is YYNGEE. Here the CDR3 DNA reads TGTGCCAGCAGCGACCGACAGATAATCGTGGATGAGCAGTTCTTC. Protein: CASSDRQIIVDEQFF.

This clonotype was picked up one time. The genes are TRBV11-1 and TRBJ2-7; D is possibly TRBD1 (7 bases). Trimming took off 6 bases at V and 0 bases at J, with 18 bases between the two ends. This CDR3 region has 16 residues. Germline-derived CDR1 and CDR2 are SGHAT and FQDESV (reference sequence). The CDR3 reads CASSQGGTVTSYEQYF. The DNA of the CDR3 is TGTGCCAGCAGTCAAGGAGGGACAGTGACCTCCTACGAGCAGTACTTC. Variable domain in full (rest from reference TRBV11-1 and TRBJ2-7): EAEVAQSPRYKITEKSQAVAFWCDPISGHATLYWYRQILGQGPELLVQFQDESVVDDSQLPKDRFSAERLKGVDSTLKIQPAELGDSAMYLCASSQGGTVTSYEQYFGPGTRLTVT.

The chain uses TRBV20-1 and TRBJ1-5, with D maybe TRBD1 (6 bases). V was shortened by 4 bases and J by 4 bases, with 8 bases between the two germline ends. Germline values: CDR1 DFQATT, CDR2 SNEGSKA (reference sequence). There are 12 residues in the CDR3. The CDR3 loop reads CSAITGNQPQHF. The CDR3 region has the DNA TGCAGTGCTATTACAGGGAATCAGCCCCAGCATTTT.

The chain couples TRBV3-1 to TRBJ1-1; D uncertain. Germline lookup yields CDR1 LGHDT and CDR2 YNNKEL (reference sequence). This CDR3 is built from 16 residues. Trimming took off 1 base at V and 6 bases at J, with 18 bases between the two ends. CDR3 region: CASSQVINLPTAEAFF. CDR3 DNA: TGTGCCAGCAGCCAAGTGATTAACTTGCCGACTGCTGAAGCTTTCTTT.

CDR3 residues: CATSRREGFYTQYF. The CDR3 DNA reads TGTGCCACCAGCAGGCGGGAGGGCTTCTATACGCAGTATTTT. This chain joins TRBV15 and TRBJ2-3; 9 nucleotides match TRBD2. Unmatched junction bases numbered 5, after V lost 3 bases and J lost 7 bases. Germline lookup yields CDR1 LNHNV and CDR2 YYDKDF (reference sequence). CDR3 size: 14 residues.

The chain carries TRBV12-3 or TRBV12-4 and TRBJ2-1; TRBD2 aligns across 10 bases. V lost 6 bases, J lost 8 bases, and 16 bases stayed unmatched. CDR3 length equals 17 residues. CDR3 in amino acids: CASRPPFSGRWWDEQFF. The CDR3 DNA reads TGTGCCAGCAGACCGCCCTTTAGCGGGAGGTGGTGGGATGAGCAGTTCTTC.

The table lists this clonotype with a count of one. J is TRBJ2-3 and V is TRBV5-4; TRBD2 agrees at 11 bases. Trimming cost V 7 bases and J 5 bases; bases outside gene matches: 3. The CDR3 spans 13 residues. Germline loops: CDR1 SGHNT, CDR2 YYREEE (reference sequence). CDR3 in DNA: TGTGCCAGCCTTCTAGCGGGAGGAGATACGCAGTATTTT. Translation gives CASLLAGGDTQYF.

The rearrangement links TRBV20-1 to TRBJ2-7; maybe TRBD2 (6 bases). Trimming took 5 bases from V and 2 from J, leaving 19 bases between them. The CDR3 loop spans 15 amino acids. CDR1 DFQATT and CDR2 SNEGSKA come from the germline V gene (reference sequence). CDR3 region: CSAPSLEAGPYEQYF. CDR3 nucleotides: TGCAGTGCTCCCTCTCTCGAGGCGGGACCCTACGAGCAGTACTTC.

The chain employs TRBV10-3 and TRBJ2-3, with 7 bases aligning to TRBD2. V lost 0 bases, J lost 1 base, and 7 bases stayed unmatched. The CDR3 is 17 amino acids. The V gene's germline CDR1 is ENHRY and CDR2 SYGVKD. The chain's CDR3 is CAISESWPSGRTDTQYF. The DNA of the CDR3 is TGTGCCATCAGTGAGTCTTGGCCTAGCGGACGCACAGATACGCAGTATTTT.

The table lists this clonotype with a count of one. The chain joins TRBV29-1 to TRBJ1-1; TRBD1 aligns across 7 bases. CDR1 is SQVTM and CDR2 is ANQGSEA in the germline V gene. V trimming: 6 bases; J trimming: 7 bases; junction bases outside the gene matches: 5. This CDR3 comprises 11 residues. The chain's CDR3 is CSVVGQNEAFF. As DNA, the CDR3 is TGCAGCGTGGTGGGACAGAATGAAGCTTTCTTT.

The chain's CDR3 is CASSLVGRGLSYEQYF. In nucleotides, the CDR3 is TGTGCCAGCAGCTTGGTGGGCAGGGGCCTCTCCTACGAGCAGTACTTC. The chain recombines TRBV5-6 with TRBJ2-7, with D possibly TRBD1 on 6 matching bases. Germline values: CDR1 SGHDT, CDR2 YYEEEE. Trimming removed 0 bases at V and 0 bases at J, with 13 bases between. This CDR3 has 16 amino acids.

The CDR3 here is CASSLGTSGRNEQFF. The CDR3 DNA reads TGTGCCAGCAGCCTCGGGACTAGCGGGAGGAATGAGCAGTTCTTC. The chain employs TRBV3-1 and TRBJ2-1; 15 nucleotides align to TRBD2. This CDR3 spans 15 amino acids. Germline CDR1 and CDR2: LGHDT and YNNKEL (reference sequence). J lost 7 bases, V lost 4 bases, and 2 bases had no gene match.

V usage is TRBV29-1 and J usage is TRBJ1-3, with D uncertain. Per germline, CDR1 SQVTM and CDR2 ANQGSEA. V was shortened by 6 bases and J by 0 bases, with 12 bases between the two germline ends. The CDR3 is 14 residues long. The CDR3 protein is CSVVPNSSGNTIYF. The DNA for the CDR3 is TGCAGCGTAGTACCGAACAGCTCTGGAAACACCATATATTTT.

This chain connects TRBV6-5 to TRBJ2-7; 8 bases are a match to TRBD1. The CDR3 totals 15 residues. Germline assignment: CDR1 MNHEY and CDR2 SVGAGI. Trimming at V came to 6 bases and at J to 3 bases, leaving 10 bases not matched to a gene. CDR3 protein: CASRADRGRNYEQYF. The CDR3 bases are TGTGCCAGCAGGGCTGACAGGGGCCGGAACTACGAGCAGTACTTC.

The V and J genes are TRBV14 and TRBJ2-7; D is unclear. The germline V gene has CDR1 SGHDN and CDR2 FVKESK. The CDR3 has 14 residues. The germline V and J ends were trimmed by 4 bases and 3 bases, with 13 bases remaining between them. The CDR3 is CASSRPGPRYEQYF. The DNA of the CDR3 is TGTGCCAGCAGCCGACCGGGCCCCCGCTACGAGCAGTACTTC.

The chain joins TRBV23-1 to TRBJ2-5; D may be TRBD2 (6 bases). TRBV23-1 is known as an ORF, though its function is uncertain. This CDR3 has 15 amino acids. The germline V and J ends were trimmed by 2 bases and 2 bases, with 12 bases remaining between them. CDR3 DNA: TGCGCCAGCAGTCAAACGGACCGGGGGCAAGAGACCCAGTACTTC. Encoded protein: CASSQTDRGQETQYF.

V is TRBV5-4 and J is TRBJ2-4; the D is unclear. The CDR3 has 14 residues. The V gene lost 2 bases and the J gene lost 0 bases, with 6 bases spanning the gap. Germline CDR1 is SGHNT and CDR2 is YYREEE (reference sequence). The CDR3 DNA follows: TGTGCCAGCAGCTTTGCCGAAGCCAAAAACATTCAGTACTTC. As protein: CASSFAEAKNIQYF.

J is TRBJ1-1 and V is TRBV12-3 or TRBV12-4; D may be TRBD1 (6 bases). Deletions cut 5 bases from V and 1 base from J, with 17 bases between. There are 16 residues in the CDR3. The CDR3 region is CASSDTLTGTNTEAFF. The CDR3 DNA follows: TGTGCCAGCAGTGACACCTTAACAGGGACGAACACTGAAGCTTTCTTT.

CDR3 coding DNA: TGTGCCATCAACGTAGAGGGCGTCGGGACTGAAGCTTTCTTT. As protein: CAINVEGVGTEAFF. The rearrangement links TRBV10-3 to TRBJ1-1; D is ambiguous. Germline V gives CDR1 ENHRY, CDR2 SYGVKD. The CDR3 covers 14 residues. V was clipped by 7 bases and J by 5 bases, with 17 bases between them.

The chain has TRBV20-1 and TRBJ2-3; maybe TRBD2 (5 bases). Germline V gene data show CDR1 as DFQATT and CDR2 as SNEGSKA (reference sequence). Trimming left V 0 bases short and J 4 bases short, with 17 bases between. CDR3 length equals 16 residues. CDR3 nucleotides: TGCAGTGCTAGAGACACCGGAGGCTCCGGGGCAGATACGCAGTATTTT. Its translation: CSARDTGGSGADTQYF.

The rearrangement uses TRBV20-1 and TRBJ2-7; D is possibly TRBD1 or TRBD2 (5 bases each). Trimming removed 1 base at V and 4 bases at J, with 14 bases between. The CDR3 sequence is 14 residues long. Germline values: CDR1 DFQATT, CDR2 SNEGSKA (reference sequence). For the CDR3, the DNA is TGCAGTGCTAGAGGGGACCACTCGGCGTACGAGCAGTACTTC. It specifies CSARGDHSAYEQYF.

The genes are TRBV20-1 and TRBJ2-1; 7 bases fit TRBD2. Trimming took 3 bases from V and 4 from J; bases not matched to a gene: 6. The CDR3 has 14 amino acids. Germline loops: CDR1 DFQATT, CDR2 SNEGSKA (reference sequence). CDR3 nucleotide sequence: TGCAGTGCTAGGTGGCGGGAGTGGTACAATGAGCAGTTCTTC. Translated: CSARWREWYNEQFF.

This chain links TRBV7-9 with TRBJ1-4, with D hard to call. CDR1 SEHNR and CDR2 FQNEAQ come from the germline V gene (reference sequence). The CDR3 loop spans 15 amino acids. V gave up 5 bases and J gave up 2 bases, with 12 bases separating them. CDR3 region: CASSPAGSTNEKLFF. CDR3 nucleotide sequence: TGTGCCAGCAGCCCCGCGGGTTCGACTAATGAAAAACTGTTTTTT.

This clonotype appeared a few times. The chain recombines TRBV25-1 with TRBJ2-7; D unresolved. Germline V CDR1 and CDR2: MGHDK, SYGVNS. The CDR3 has 12 residues. Trimming left V 7 bases short and J 6 bases short, with 13 bases between. The CDR3: CASTPFGGEQYF. For the CDR3, the DNA is TGTGCCAGCACCCCTTTTGGCGGCGAGCAGTACTTC.

The rearrangement joins TRBV29-1 to TRBJ2-3; a weak D match, TRBD1 (7 bases). V shed 2 bases and J shed 3 bases, with 21 bases lying between them. CDR3 length: 17 residues. The germline V gene has CDR1 SQVTM and CDR2 ANQGSEA. The CDR3 loop reads CSVELGGRRGGTDTQYF. CDR3 nucleotides: TGCAGCGTTGAATTAGGGGGCAGGCGGGGTGGGACAGATACGCAGTATTTT.

This chain joins TRBV24-1 and TRBJ2-5, with TRBD1 identical over 10 bases. V was pared by 11 bases and J by 5 bases, with 10 bases of the junction left unmatched. Germline V gene data show CDR1 as KGHDR and CDR2 as SFDVKD. The CDR3 has 14 residues. In DNA, the CDR3 is TGTGCCATCACCGGGACAGGGGATGAGGAGACCCAGTACTTC. Translation: CAITGTGDEETQYF.

This sequence joins TRBV9 and TRBJ2-6, with 9 bases that match TRBD1. Unmatched junction bases numbered 7, after V lost 3 bases and J lost 0 bases. Germline CDR1 is SGDLS and CDR2 is YYNGEE. The CDR3 is 18 residues long. The CDR3 spells CASSGTGVGRSGANVLTF. The CDR3 nucleotides are TGTGCCAGCAGCGGGACAGGGGTCGGTCGCTCTGGGGCCAACGTCCTGACTTTC.